This is a list of T cell receptor beta chains from one sample in a study of T cells in Graves' hyperthyroidism and ophthalmopathy. In TCRdb, the multiplex PCR reads were re-called with MiXCR into one record per CDR3 protein. The sample holds more than 350,000 distinct CDR3 sequences, roughly 15% seen once. Specimen: blood. These receptors all come from an older woman with Graves' ophthalmopathy. Both conserved end residues are part of each CDR3. The order of the fields is D gene, J gene, clone size, V gene, CDR3 DNA, CDR3 protein. D genes are given only for firm matches. A clone size is listed for some rows: how often the clone was seen (once, few, many), or a class if it is expanded.

>-|TRBJ2-7|many|TRBV12-3/TRBV12-4
TGTGCCAGCAGTGTCAGGAATCCCCCCTACGAGCAGTACTTC
CASSVRNPPYEQYF
>-|TRBJ2-1|few|TRBV4-1
TGCGCCAGCAGCCAAGATTGGATAGCGCCCTACAATGAGCAGTTCTTC
CASSQDWIAPYNEQFF
>TRBD2|TRBJ2-3|many|TRBV28
TGTGCCAGCAGTACGTGGACTAGCGGGAGGGCGGGCACAGATACGCAGTATTTT
CASSTWTSGRAGTDTQYF
>-|TRBJ2-6|few|TRBV20-1
TGCAGTGCTAACCGACAGGCTGGGGCCAACGTCCTGACTTTC
CSANRQAGANVLTF
>TRBD1|TRBJ1-2|few|TRBV7-3
TGTGCCAGCAGCCCCGGGACAGGGTACGGTGGCTACACCTTC
CASSPGTGYGGYTF
>TRBD2|TRBJ2-7|many|TRBV12-3/TRBV12-4
TGTGCCAGCAGTTTATTTGCCCGCGGGGGCGAGCAGTACTTC
CASSLFARGGEQYF
>-|TRBJ1-1|many|TRBV7-9
TGTGCCAGCAGCCTCGCGCAGGAAGGGACTGAAGCTTTCTTT
CASSLAQEGTEAFF
>-|TRBJ1-1|few|TRBV4-2
TGTGCCAGCAGCCAAGTTGGATCCGGGGGAACTGAAGCTTTCTTT
CASSQVGSGGTEAFF
>-|TRBJ2-7|many|TRBV7-2
TGTGCCAGCAGCTTAACAGGTAGCTCCTACGAGCAGTACTTC
CASSLTGSSYEQYF
>TRBD2|TRBJ2-1|many|TRBV12-5
TGTGCTAGTGGCAAGGGTGGACTAGCGGGAGTCGGAGAGCAGTTCTTC
CASGKGGLAGVGEQFF
>TRBD2|TRBJ2-1|many|TRBV29-1
TGCAGCGTTGAAGAACTTAGCGGGACATACAATGAGCAGTTCTTC
CSVEELSGTYNEQFF
>-|TRBJ2-1|-|TRBV5-1
TGCGCCAGCAGCCCGGACTTATACAATGAGCAGTTCTTC
CASSPDLYNEQFF
>TRBD2|TRBJ2-1|many|TRBV11-2
TGTGCCAGCAGCCCCAGCGGGGAGTGGGCAGAGCAGTTCTTC
CASSPSGEWAEQFF
>-|TRBJ2-1|many|TRBV15
TGTGCCACCAGCAGAGATCTTGGAAACAATGAGCAGTTCTTC
CATSRDLGNNEQFF
>TRBD1|TRBJ2-1|many|TRBV6-1
TGTGCCAGCAGTCCCCGGGACAGACACAATGAGCAGTTCTTC
CASSPRDRHNEQFF
>-|TRBJ2-2|-|TRBV9
TGTGCCAGCAGCGTAGGGGGGCCGGGGGCACCCGGGGAGCTGTTTTTT
CASSVGGPGAPGELFF
>-|TRBJ1-5|many|TRBV28
TGTGCCAGCAGCTCGACTGCAGGGGTCAATCAGCCCCAGCATTTT
CASSSTAGVNQPQHF
>-|TRBJ2-5|-|TRBV27
TGTGCCAGCAGTTTATCGATCGTAGAGACCCAGTACTTC
CASSLSIVETQYF
>-|TRBJ2-3|-|TRBV4-1
TGCGCCAGCAGCCAAGTGGGGTTGACCACAGATACGCAGTATTTT
CASSQVGLTTDTQYF
>-|TRBJ1-5|few|TRBV27
TGTGCCAGCAGTTTATCAGGGAGGGGCAATCAGCCCCAGCATTTT
CASSLSGRGNQPQHF
>-|TRBJ2-1|-|TRBV29-1
TGCAGCGTGGTCGGGCACCCGGGACGGTATTACAATGAGCAGTTCTTC
CSVVGHPGRYYNEQFF
>-|TRBJ2-5|many|TRBV2
TGTGCCAGCAGTGTTGGAGTCCGGGACTCTCAAGAGACCCAGTACTTC
CASSVGVRDSQETQYF
>-|TRBJ1-4|-|TRBV28
TGTGCCAGCAGTTTGTTGAGTGAAAAACTGTTTTTT
CASSLLSEKLFF
>TRBD1|TRBJ1-2|-|TRBV7-9
TGTGCCAGCAGCTTAGGACGGGGACAGGATTTTAACTATGGCTACACCTTC
CASSLGRGQDFNYGYTF
>-|TRBJ2-5|-|TRBV28
TGTGCCAGCAGGTCCGGGACAAAGGGGTACTTC
CASRSGTKGYF
>TRBD1|TRBJ2-2|-|TRBV18
TGTGCCAGCTCACTCATTGCCCGGGACAGGGCCTCCGGGGAGCTGTTTTTT
CASSLIARDRASGELFF
>-|TRBJ1-5|many|TRBV19
TGTGCCAGTAGTAATTTCCCGGGGACGGGAAATCAGCCCCAGCATTTT
CASSNFPGTGNQPQHF
>TRBD2|TRBJ2-3|many|TRBV18
TGTGCCAGCTCACCGATTCCTAGCGGGACCCTAACAGATACGCAGTATTTT
CASSPIPSGTLTDTQYF